The entry that follows covers one TCR beta chain sequence. This record comes from a study of blood T cell repertoires in COVID-19. Across the study: Collection of acute and convalescent COVID-19 samples took place in the United States, Italy and Spain. Sample material is recorded as cDNA or gDNA derived from T cells, B-cell-depleted T cells, or PBMCs.

Germline V CDR1 and CDR2: PRHDT, FYEKMQ (reference sequence). There are 14 residues in the CDR3. The V segment lost 5 bases and the J segment 0 bases; nucleotides outside the gene matches: 1. In the original analysis: Nucleated cell number was recorded as an estimate derived from reference gene primer amplification. The data were produced by immunoSEQ multiplex PCR, yet TCRdb's version contains in-frame clones alone and is incomplete. Clone size and the V and J calls come from that table; the DNA yielded D and trimming. The sample includes fewer than 350,000 clones, around 86% seen only once; the top ten take around 2.1%.

V and J are TRBV13 and TRBJ2-1, with 7 bases aligning to TRBD2. The origin of this receptor is a woman younger than 45 who had recovered from COVID-19. Sequencing was done on a sample of peripheral blood. CDR3 DNA: TGTGCCAGCAGCCGGGACTACTCCTACAATGAGCAGTTCTTC. Translating it yields CASSRDYSYNEQFF.